The 9 T cell receptor beta chains below all came from one sample that was sequenced in a study of T cell responses to AZD1222 COVID-19 vaccine. Sequencing was performed with immunoSEQ multiplex PCR; in TCRdb, only in-frame clones are kept and a portion is missing. The data contain 100,000 to 150,000 clones, about nine tenths of them singletons. The sequencing here drew on peripheral blood, taken on day 0 of AZD1222 vaccination. Receptor source: an adult in good health.

The rearrangement links TRBV21-1 to TRBJ2-3; the D segment call TRBD2 is taken from the table without a DNA check. TRBV21-1 is a listed pseudogene. The CDR3 sequence is 14 residues long. The CDR3 sequence: CASSSGGCTDTQYF. The DNA of the CDR3 is TGTGCCAGCAGTAGCGGGGGGTGCACAGATACGCAGTATTTT.

This clone showed up just once. The chain joins TRBV30 to TRBJ1-2; a possible D gene is TRBD1 (6 bases). Trimming shortened V by 2 bases and J by 8 bases, and 24 bases separated the two germline ends. The CDR3 loop spans 16 amino acids. From germline, CDR1 is GTSNPN and CDR2 SVGIG (reference sequence). CDR3 nucleotide sequence: TGTGCCTGGAGTACTCCAACCGGACAGACACCCGGCGGCTACACCTTC. Amino acid sequence: CAWSTPTGQTPGGYTF.

The genes are TRBV5-1 and TRBJ2-3, with a tentative D call TRBD2 (6 bases). Germline V gene lookup returns CDR1 SGHRS and CDR2 YFSETQ. This CDR3 spans 14 amino acids. Trimming removed 7 bases from V and 6 bases from J, with 18 bases in between. CDR3 nucleotides: TGCGCCAGCGGACGGGACTGGAACACCGATACGCAGTATTTT. This gives the protein CASGRDWNTDTQYF. Full variable domain (rest looked up from reference TRBV5-1 and TRBJ2-3): KAGVTQTPRYLIKTRGQQVTLSCSPISGHRSVSWYQQTPGQGLQFLFEYFSETQRNKGNFPGRFSGRQFSNSRSEMNVSTLELGDSALYLCASGRDWNTDTQYFGPGTRLTVL.

V gene TRBV6-5 combines with J gene TRBJ2-3; D possibly corresponds to TRBD2 (5 bases). This CDR3 is built from 16 residues. V lost 2 bases and J 2 bases, leaving 14 bases between the germline ends. CDR1 is MNHEY, CDR2 SVGAGI, per germline. CDR3 residues: CASSYRGRWSTDTQYF. The CDR3 nucleotides read TGTGCCAGCAGTTACCGCGGGCGGTGGTCCACAGATACGCAGTATTTT.

This chain links TRBV20-1 with TRBJ2-1; D is perhaps TRBD1 (6 bases). Trimming took 3 bases from V and 14 from J, leaving 23 bases between them. Germline V gene lookup returns CDR1 DFQATT and CDR2 SNEGSKA (reference sequence). The CDR3 consists of 14 residues. CDR3 loop: CSASPVNRDFREFF. The CDR3 bases are TGCAGTGCTAGTCCAGTGAACAGGGATTTTCGGGAGTTCTTC.

This sequence joins TRBV30 and TRBJ2-7; D not resolved. The germline gives CDR1 GTSNPN, CDR2 SVGIG (reference sequence). This CDR3 has 10 amino acids. V lost 0 bases to trimming and J lost 6 bases, with 3 bases between them. The CDR3 coding sequence is TGTGCCTGGAGTGTAGGCGAGCAGTACTTC. It yields the protein CAWSVGEQYF.

J is TRBJ1-1 and V is TRBV27; D is perhaps TRBD1 (5 bases). V was trimmed by 1 base and J by 5 bases, leaving 11 bases between them. CDR1 MNHEY and CDR2 SMNVEV come from the germline V gene (reference sequence). The CDR3 has 14 residues. CDR3 nucleotide sequence: TGTGCCAGCAGTTTATGGGGGGGAGAAACTGAAGCTTTCTTT. It codes for CASSLWGGETEAFF.

V gene TRBV7-8 combines with J gene TRBJ1-1; D is ambiguous. This CDR3 has 13 amino acids. V lost 2 bases and J lost 2, with 6 bases in between. Germline V gene lookup returns CDR1 SGHVS and CDR2 FQNEAQ. The CDR3 spells CASSLQSNTEAFF. CDR3 DNA: TGTGCCAGCAGCTTACAGAGTAACACTGAAGCTTTCTTT.

The chain has TRBV5-1 and TRBJ1-6; the D gene is possibly TRBD1 (6 bases). V was trimmed by 0 bases and J by 5 bases, leaving 9 bases between them. The CDR3 is 15 residues long. Germline loops: CDR1 SGHRS, CDR2 YFSETQ. DNA of the CDR3: TGCGCCAGCAGCTTGGAACGGACAGATAATTCACCCCTCCACTTT. It is translated as CASSLERTDNSPLHF.